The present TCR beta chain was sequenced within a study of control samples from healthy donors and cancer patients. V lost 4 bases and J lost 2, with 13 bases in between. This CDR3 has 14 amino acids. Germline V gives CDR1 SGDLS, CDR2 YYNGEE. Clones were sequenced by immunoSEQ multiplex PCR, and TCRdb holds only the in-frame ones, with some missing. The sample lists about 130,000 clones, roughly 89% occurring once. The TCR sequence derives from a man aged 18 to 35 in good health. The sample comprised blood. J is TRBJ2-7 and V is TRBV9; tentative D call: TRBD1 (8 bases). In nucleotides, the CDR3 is TGTGCCAGCAGCCCACAGGGGGGGGCCTACGAGCAGTACTTC. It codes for CASSPQGGAYEQYF.